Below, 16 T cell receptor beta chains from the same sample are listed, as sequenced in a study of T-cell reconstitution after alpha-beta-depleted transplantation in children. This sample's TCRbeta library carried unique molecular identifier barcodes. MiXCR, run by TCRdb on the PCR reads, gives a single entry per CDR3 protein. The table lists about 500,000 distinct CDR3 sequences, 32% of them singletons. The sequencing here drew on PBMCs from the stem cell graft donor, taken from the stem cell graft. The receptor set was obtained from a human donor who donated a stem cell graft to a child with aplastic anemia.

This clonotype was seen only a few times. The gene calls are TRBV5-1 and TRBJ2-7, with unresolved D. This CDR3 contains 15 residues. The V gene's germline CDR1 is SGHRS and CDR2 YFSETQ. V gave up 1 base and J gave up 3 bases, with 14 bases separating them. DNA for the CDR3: TGCGCCAGCAGCTTGAACTCTTACGACGACTACGAGCAGTACGTC. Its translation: CASSLNSYDDYEQYV.

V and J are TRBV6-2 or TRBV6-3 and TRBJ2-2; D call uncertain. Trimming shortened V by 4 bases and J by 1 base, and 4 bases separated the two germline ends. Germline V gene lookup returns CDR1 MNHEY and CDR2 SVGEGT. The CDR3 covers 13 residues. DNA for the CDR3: TGTGCCAGCAGTTTCTTGAACACCGGGGAGCTGTTTTTT. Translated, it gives CASSFLNTGELFF.

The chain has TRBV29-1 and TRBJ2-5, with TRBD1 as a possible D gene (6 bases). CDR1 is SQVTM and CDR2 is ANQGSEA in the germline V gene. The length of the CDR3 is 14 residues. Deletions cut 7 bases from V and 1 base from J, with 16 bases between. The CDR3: CSAPPRDTQETQYF. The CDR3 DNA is TGCAGCGCGCCACCCCGGGACACCCAAGAGACCCAGTACTTC.

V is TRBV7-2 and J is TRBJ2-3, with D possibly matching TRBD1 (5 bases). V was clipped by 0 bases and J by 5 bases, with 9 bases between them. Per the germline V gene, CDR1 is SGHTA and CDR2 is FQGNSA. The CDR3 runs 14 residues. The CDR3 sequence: CASSLARVEDTQYF. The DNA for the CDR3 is TGTGCCAGCAGCTTAGCCAGGGTCGAAGATACGCAGTATTTT.

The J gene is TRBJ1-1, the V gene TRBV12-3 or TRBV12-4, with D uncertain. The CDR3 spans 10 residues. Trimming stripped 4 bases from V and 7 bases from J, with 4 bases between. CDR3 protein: CASSWSEAFF. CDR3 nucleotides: TGTGCCAGCAGTTGGAGTGAAGCTTTCTTT.

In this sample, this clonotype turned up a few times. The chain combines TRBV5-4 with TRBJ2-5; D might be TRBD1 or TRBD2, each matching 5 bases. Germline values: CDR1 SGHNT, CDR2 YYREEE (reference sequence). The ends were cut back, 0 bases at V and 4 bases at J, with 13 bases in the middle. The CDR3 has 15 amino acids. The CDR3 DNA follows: TGTGCCAGCAGCTTGGACAGAGGGGTCGGAGAGACCCAGTACTTC. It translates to CASSLDRGVGETQYF.

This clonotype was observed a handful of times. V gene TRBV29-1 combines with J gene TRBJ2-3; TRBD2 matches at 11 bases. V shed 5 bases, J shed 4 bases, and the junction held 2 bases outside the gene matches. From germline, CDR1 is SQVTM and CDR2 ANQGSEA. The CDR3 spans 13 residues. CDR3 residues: CSVLAGGADTQYF. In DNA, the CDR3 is TGCAGCGTTTTAGCGGGAGGGGCAGATACGCAGTATTTT.

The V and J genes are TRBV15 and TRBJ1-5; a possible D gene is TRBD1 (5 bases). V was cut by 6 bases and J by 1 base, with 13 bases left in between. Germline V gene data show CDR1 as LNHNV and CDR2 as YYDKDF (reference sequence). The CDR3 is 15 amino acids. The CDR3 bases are TGTGCCACCAGTCAGGGAGGGAACAGCAATCAGCCCCAGCATTTT. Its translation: CATSQGGNSNQPQHF. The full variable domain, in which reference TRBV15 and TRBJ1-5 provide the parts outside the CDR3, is DAMVIQNPRYQVTQFGKPVTLSCSQTLNHNVMYWYQQKSSQAPKLLFHYYDKDFNNEADTPDNFQSRRPNTSFCFLDIRSPGLGDTAMYLCATSQGGNSNQPQHFGDGTRLSIL.

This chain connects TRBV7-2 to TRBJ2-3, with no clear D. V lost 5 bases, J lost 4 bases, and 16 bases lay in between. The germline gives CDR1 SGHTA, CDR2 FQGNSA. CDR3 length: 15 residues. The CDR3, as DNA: TGTGCCAGCAGCCCGCGTCCTTACAGAGCAGATACGCAGTATTTT. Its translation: CASSPRPYRADTQYF.

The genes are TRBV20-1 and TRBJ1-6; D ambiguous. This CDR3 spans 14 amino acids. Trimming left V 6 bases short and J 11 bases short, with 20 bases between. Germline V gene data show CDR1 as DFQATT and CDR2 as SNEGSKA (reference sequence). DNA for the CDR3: TGCAGTGCAAATCGACAAGTCCGAGAGCCACCCCTCCACTTT. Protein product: CSANRQVREPPLHF.

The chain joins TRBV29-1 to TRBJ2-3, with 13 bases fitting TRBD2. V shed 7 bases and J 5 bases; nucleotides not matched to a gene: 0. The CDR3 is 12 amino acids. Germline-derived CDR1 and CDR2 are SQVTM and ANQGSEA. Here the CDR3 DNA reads TGCAGCGGGACTAGCGGGAGAGATACGCAGTATTTT. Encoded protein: CSGTSGRDTQYF.

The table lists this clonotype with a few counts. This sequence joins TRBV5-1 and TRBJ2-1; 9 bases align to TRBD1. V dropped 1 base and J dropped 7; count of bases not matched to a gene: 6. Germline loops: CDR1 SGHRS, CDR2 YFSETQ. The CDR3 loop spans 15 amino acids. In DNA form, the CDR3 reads TGCGCCAGCAGCTTGCAGGGACAGGGTGAGAATGAGCAGTTCTTC. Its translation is CASSLQGQGENEQFF.

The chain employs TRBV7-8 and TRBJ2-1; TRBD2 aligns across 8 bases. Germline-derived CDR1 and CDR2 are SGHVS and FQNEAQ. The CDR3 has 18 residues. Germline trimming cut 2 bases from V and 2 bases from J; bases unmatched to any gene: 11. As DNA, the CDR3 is TGTGCCAGCAGCTTACCGACGACTAGCGATGCCCCCTACAATGAGCAGTTCTTC. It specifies CASSLPTTSDAPYNEQFF.

CDR3 sequence: CASSLSGRKLLSYEQYF. Here the CDR3 DNA reads TGTGCCAGCAGTCTATCGGGACGAAAACTACTGTCCTACGAGCAGTACTTC. The chain couples TRBV7-9 to TRBJ2-7; TRBD1 or TRBD2 may be the D gene (5 bases each). Trimming cost V 6 bases and J 1 base, with 22 bases left between them. Germline V gene sequence: CDR1 SEHNR, CDR2 FQNEAQ (reference sequence). CDR3 length: 17 residues.

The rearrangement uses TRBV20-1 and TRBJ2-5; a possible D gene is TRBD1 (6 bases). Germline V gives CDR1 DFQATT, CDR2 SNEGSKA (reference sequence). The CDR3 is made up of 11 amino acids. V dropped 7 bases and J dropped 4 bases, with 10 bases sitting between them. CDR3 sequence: CSGTVRETQYF. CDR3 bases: TGCAGTGGGACAGTCAGAGAGACCCAGTACTTC.

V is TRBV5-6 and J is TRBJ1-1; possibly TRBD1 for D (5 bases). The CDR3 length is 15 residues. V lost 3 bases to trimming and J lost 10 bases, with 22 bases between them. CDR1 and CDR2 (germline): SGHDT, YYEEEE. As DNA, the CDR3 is TGTGCCAGCAGCTCTGCCTCTAAGGATTATAGGGGAGCTTTCTTT. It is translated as CASSSASKDYRGAFF.